The entry below gives a single TCR beta chain sequence along with its context. The sample comes from a study of blood T cell repertoires in COVID-19. Germline values: CDR1 SGHKS, CDR2 YYEKEE (reference sequence). V lost 3 bases to trimming and J lost 0 bases, with 13 bases between them. CDR3 length equals 16 residues. Using immunoSEQ multiplex PCR, the repertoire was profiled, and TCRdb retains in-frame clones only, with some absent. The table has some 69,000 clones, about four fifths seen once. The chain has TRBV5-5 and TRBJ2-1; D remains ambiguous. This receptor was taken from a woman between 65 and 79 years old with acute or convalescent COVID-19. The source material was peripheral blood. CDR3 residues: CASSWASESSYNEQFF. CDR3 bases: TGTGCCAGCAGCTGGGCCAGTGAATCCTCCTACAATGAGCAGTTCTTC.